These 20 T cell receptor beta chains share one sample of origin, sequenced in a study of blood T cell repertoires in COVID-19 (dated by TCRdb to 2019 to 2021). Library preparation used the immunoSEQ multiplex PCR assay. Here the immuneACCESS table is served through TCRdb, limited to in-frame sequences with V and J called. Missing clones are a known gap in these copies; in checked studies unresolved V genes cover under half, and the rest lacks a known reason. The sample contains roughly 140,000 clones, about 90% of them found a single time. Jointly, the top ten make up approximately 11% of the sample. The specimen sequenced was peripheral blood. The receptors derive from an elderly woman with acute or convalescent COVID-19.

As to this clone: Other DNA sequences in this sample translate to the same CDR3. The V gene is TRBV5-1, the J gene TRBJ1-1; D uncertain. The CDR3 is made up of 13 amino acids. Germline V gene data show CDR1 as SGHRS and CDR2 as YFSETQ. V was pared by 2 bases and J by 1 base, with 6 bases between. The CDR3 region has the DNA TGCGCCAGCAGCTTAGGAGAGAACACTGAAGCTTTCTTT. Translated, it gives CASSLGENTEAFF. The full variable domain, with the rest looked up from reference TRBV5-1 and TRBJ1-1, is KAGVTQTPRYLIKTRGQQVTLSCSPISGHRSVSWYQQTPGQGLQFLFEYFSETQRNKGNFPGRFSGRQFSNSRSEMNVSTLELGDSALYLCASSLGENTEAFFGQGTRLTVV.

The rearrangement uses TRBV2 and TRBJ2-1; 10 nucleotides agree with TRBD2. CDR3 length: 14 residues. With 7 bases clipped from V and 2 bases from J, the junction kept 2 bases outside the gene matches. Germline V gene sequence: CDR1 SNHLY, CDR2 FYNNEI. CDR3 sequence (DNA): TGTGCCAGCACCCTAGCGGGGGCCTACAATGAGCAGTTCTTC. This translates into CASTLAGAYNEQFF.

There are a few counts of this clone. The chain links TRBV7-2 to TRBJ1-6, with unresolved D. The CDR3 spans 16 residues. Germline-derived CDR1 and CDR2 are SGHTA and FQGNSA. Trimming stripped 1 base from V and 13 bases from J, with 20 bases between. DNA of the CDR3: TGTGCCAGCAGCTTAGAGTCTGGGCCTCCGGTATCGCCCCTCCACTTT. Amino acid sequence: CASSLESGPPVSPLHF.

This clone was detected once. CDR3 amino acids: CASSPNLGQGGFEAFF. The CDR3 nucleotides read TGTGCCAGCAGCCCGAACTTAGGACAGGGGGGTTTTGAAGCTTTCTTT. The J gene is TRBJ1-1, the V gene TRBV7-9; TRBD1 aligns across 10 bases. The V gene's germline CDR1 is SEHNR and CDR2 FQNEAQ (reference sequence). The CDR3 runs 16 residues. The J segment lost 7 bases and the V segment lost 5 bases, leaving 13 bases of the junction unmatched.

A single count supports this clone. The V and J genes are TRBV9 and TRBJ2-1; a weak D match, TRBD1 (6 bases). CDR1 and CDR2 from the germline V gene are SGDLS and YYNGEE. Between the trimmed V and J ends, which lost 0 bases and 3 bases, there was a span of 7 bases. The CDR3 is made up of 14 amino acids. CDR3 region: CASSVVDSYNEQFF. The CDR3 DNA sequence: TGTGCCAGCAGCGTAGTGGACAGCTACAATGAGCAGTTCTTC.

The chain carries TRBV2 and TRBJ1-3; D gene ambiguous. The CDR3 runs 14 residues. V lost 4 bases to trimming and J lost 3 bases, with 10 bases between them. Germline V gene sequence: CDR1 SNHLY, CDR2 FYNNEI. CDR3 amino acids: CASSGLLFGNTIYF. The CDR3 DNA reads TGTGCCAGCAGTGGGTTACTCTTTGGAAACACCATATATTTT.

The chain employs TRBV7-3 and TRBJ1-1, with 7 bases lining up with TRBD1. The CDR3 contains 14 residues. V shed 2 bases, J shed 1 base, and the junction held 1 base outside the gene matches. CDR1 is SGHTA, CDR2 FQGTGA, per germline. CDR3 amino acids: CASSLQGENTEAFF. DNA for the CDR3: TGTGCCAGCAGCTTACAGGGGGAGAACACTGAAGCTTTCTTT.

This sequence joins TRBV5-6 and TRBJ2-7; a weak D match, TRBD1 (6 bases). CDR1 SGHDT and CDR2 YYEEEE come from the germline V gene. This CDR3 is built from 16 residues. The ends were cut back, 4 bases at V and 4 bases at J, with 21 bases in the middle. The CDR3 DNA reads TGTGCCAGCAGCGTACTCACAGGGTCACGGGCTTACGAGCAGTACTTC. Translated, it gives CASSVLTGSRAYEQYF.

V and J are TRBV18 and TRBJ1-3; D call uncertain. The CDR3 is 14 amino acids. The germline V gene has CDR1 KGHSH and CDR2 LQKENI. V shed 3 bases and J shed 1 base, with 7 bases lying between them. In nucleotides, the CDR3 is TGTGCCAGCTCACCCCCGGGGTCTGGAAACACCATATATTTT. Its translation: CASSPPGSGNTIYF.

This clone was counted a single time. The chain has TRBV3-1 (or the pseudogene TRBV3-2) and TRBJ1-6, with 7 bases aligning to TRBD1. The CDR3 length is 14 residues. Losses at the gene ends were 4 bases for V and 7 bases for J; bases not matched to a gene: 4. Per the germline V gene, CDR1 is LGHDT and CDR2 is YNNKEL (reference sequence). CDR3 DNA sequence: TGTGCCAGCAGCCGGGACAGACTAAATTCACCCCTCCACTTT. This translates into CASSRDRLNSPLHF.

The rearrangement links TRBV24-1 to TRBJ2-3; 10 nucleotides line up with TRBD2. Germline V CDR1 and CDR2: KGHDR, SFDVKD. This CDR3 has 16 amino acids. After removal of 6 bases from V and 2 bases from J, the junction contained 7 bases not matched to a gene. CDR3 nucleotide sequence: TGTGCCACCAGTACGGCTAGCGGGGGACCCACAGATACGCAGTATTTT. It yields the protein CATSTASGGPTDTQYF.

The chain joins TRBV5-1 to TRBJ1-2, with 10 bases matching TRBD1. Germline CDR1 is SGHRS and CDR2 is YFSETQ. V was clipped by 4 bases and J by 7 bases; unmatched bases: 7. This CDR3 has 14 residues. The CDR3 loop reads CASSQDRGLRGYTF. Written as DNA, the CDR3 is TGCGCCAGCAGCCAAGACAGGGGGCTGCGTGGCTACACCTTC.

The CDR3, as DNA: TGTGCCAGCAGTCTACAGGGGGCCTACGAGCAGTACTTC. The encoded protein is CASSLQGAYEQYF. This sequence joins TRBV12-3 or TRBV12-4 and TRBJ2-7; 8 bases map to TRBD1. There are 13 residues in the CDR3. Trimming cost V 5 bases and J 2 bases; bases outside gene matches: 2.

The gene calls are TRBV11-2 and TRBJ1-2; TRBD1 matches 7 bases. The CDR3 covers 12 residues. V was clipped by 5 bases and J by 4 bases; unmatched bases: 1. In germline, CDR1 is SGHAT, CDR2 FQNNGV. This chain's CDR3 is CASSQGGYGYTF. Here the CDR3 DNA reads TGTGCCAGCAGCCAGGGGGGCTATGGCTACACCTTC.

V gene TRBV6-6 combines with J gene TRBJ1-5; 12 bases match TRBD1. The trim removed 5 bases at V and 7 bases at J, leaving 9 bases unmatched. The germline V gene has CDR1 MNHNY and CDR2 SVGAGI (reference sequence). The CDR3 totals 16 residues. Written as DNA, the CDR3 is TGTGCCAGCAGTACTACCGGGACAGGGGGCCGGCAGCCCCAGCATTTT. Encoded protein: CASSTTGTGGRQPQHF.

The chain carries TRBV3-1 (or the pseudogene TRBV3-2) and TRBJ1-1; D is possibly TRBD1 (5 bases). CDR3 length: 15 residues. Per the germline V gene, CDR1 is LGHDT and CDR2 is YNNKEL (reference sequence). Trimming stripped 4 bases from V and 2 bases from J, with 14 bases between. CDR3: CASSRSGTRNTEAFF. CDR3 nucleotide sequence: TGTGCCAGCAGCCGCAGCGGGACCCGCAACACTGAAGCTTTCTTT.

The J gene is TRBJ2-2, the V gene TRBV6-5, with D possibly being TRBD2 (6 bases). The CDR3 runs 15 residues. Trimming took 0 bases from V and 6 from J, leaving 11 bases between them. From germline, CDR1 is MNHEY and CDR2 SVGAGI. The CDR3 protein is CASSYSTRGPGELFF. As DNA, the CDR3 is TGTGCCAGCAGTTACTCGACTAGGGGCCCCGGGGAGCTGTTTTTT.

V and J are TRBV2 and TRBJ2-1; tentatively, D is TRBD1 (6 bases). The CDR3 length is 15 residues. Germline V gene data show CDR1 as SNHLY and CDR2 as FYNNEI. V lost 6 bases to trimming and J lost 2 bases, with 14 bases between them. The CDR3 reads CASRGWAGAYNEQFF. CDR3 nucleotide sequence: TGTGCCAGCAGGGGGTGGGCAGGGGCCTACAATGAGCAGTTCTTC.

The chain has TRBV28 and TRBJ2-2, with D possibly matching TRBD2 (5 bases). CDR1 is MDHEN and CDR2 is SYDVKM in the germline V gene. The CDR3 has 17 residues. The V gene lost 6 bases and the J gene lost 5 bases, with 22 bases spanning the gap. CDR3 in DNA: TGTGCCAGCAGACGAACATCATTGAGGGTTGTGACCGGGGAGCTGTTTTTT. Translated: CASRRTSLRVVTGELFF. Full variable domain (missing parts from reference TRBV28 and TRBJ2-2): DVKVTQSSRYLVKRTGEKVFLECVQDMDHENMFWYRQDPGLGLRLIYFSYDVKMKEKGDIPEGYSVSREKKERFSLILESASTNQTSMYLCASRRTSLRVVTGELFFGEGSRLTVL.

The chain recombines TRBV20-1 with TRBJ2-5; 7 nucleotides agree with TRBD1. Germline V gives CDR1 DFQATT, CDR2 SNEGSKA (reference sequence). With V trimmed by 3 bases and J by 5 bases, 3 bases remained unmatched. The CDR3 is made up of 12 amino acids. The CDR3 DNA follows: TGCAGTGCTAGTAGACAGGGCGAGACCCAGTACTTC. It is translated as CSASRQGETQYF.